The 6 T cell receptor beta chains reported below all come from one sample, sequenced in a study of lymphopenia after photon versus proton radiotherapy. This table comes from immunoSEQ multiplex PCR, and its TCRdb copy is limited to in-frame clones, with some not included. This sample carries 50,000 to 60,000 clones, about 92% of them seen once, and the ten largest clones take about 20%. The sequencing here drew on peripheral blood, taken from a patient treated with photon-based radiotherapy. These receptors were obtained from a woman aged 40 to 49 with cholangiocarcinoma.

The chain uses TRBV28 and TRBJ1-1; D remains unclear. Germline CDR1 MDHEN, CDR2 SYDVKM. The germline V and J ends were trimmed by 6 bases and 7 bases, with 9 bases remaining between them. This CDR3 has 11 amino acids. The CDR3 is CASSNGFEAFF. CDR3 bases: TGTGCCAGCAGCAACGGGTTTGAAGCTTTCTTT.

This clone came up once. The J gene is TRBJ1-3, the V gene TRBV4-2; 9 nucleotides agree with TRBD1. V lost 0 bases, J lost 4 bases, and 7 bases stayed unmatched. Germline V gene lookup returns CDR1 LGHNA and CDR2 YNFKEQ. The length of the CDR3 is 17 residues. The CDR3 reads CASSQDLRGTGGNTIYF. CDR3 nucleotide sequence: TGTGCCAGCAGCCAAGATCTCCGGGGGACAGGGGGAAACACCATATATTTT.

J is TRBJ1-2 and V is TRBV13; D uncertain. This CDR3 has 14 amino acids. With 5 bases removed from V and 9 bases from J, the gap between germline ends came to 19 bases. Germline V lookup: CDR1 PRHDT, CDR2 FYEKMQ (reference sequence). The CDR3 is CASSGSEGLGRYTF. The CDR3 region has the DNA TGTGCCAGCAGCGGATCCGAAGGGTTAGGTCGCTACACCTTC.

Comments on this clone: The identical CDR3 is also encoded by other nucleotide sequences in the sample. The chain is built from TRBV5-1 and TRBJ1-6, with 8 bases matching TRBD1. The CDR3 covers 15 residues. V lost 2 bases, J lost 8 bases, and 6 bases stayed unmatched. The germline V gene encodes CDR1 SGHRS and CDR2 YFSETQ. CDR3 amino acids: CASSFSGTGDSPLHF. The CDR3, as DNA: TGCGCCAGCAGCTTTTCCGGGACAGGAGATTCACCCCTCCACTTT.

This clone has ten or more counts. The chain links TRBV4-1 to TRBJ2-7, with TRBD2 matching 8 bases. Germline CDR1 reads MGHRA; CDR2 reads YSYEKL. This CDR3 has 18 residues. V dropped 0 bases and J dropped 3; count of bases not matched to a gene: 13. The DNA of the CDR3 is TGCGCCAGCAGCCAAGATCCGTCCCTAGCGGGTGACGGCTACGAGCAGTACTTC. This codes for CASSQDPSLAGDGYEQYF.

The rearrangement uses TRBV2 and TRBJ1-5, with a tentative D call TRBD1 (6 bases). The germline V and J ends were trimmed by 0 bases and 3 bases, with 9 bases remaining between them. The V gene's germline CDR1 is SNHLY and CDR2 FYNNEI. The CDR3 spans 15 residues. The CDR3 DNA reads TGTGCCAGCAGTGAAGCGGGACACCTCAATCAGCCCCAGCATTTT. Translation gives CASSEAGHLNQPQHF.